This is a list of T cell receptor beta chains from one sample in a study of metastatic and nonmetastatic thyroid tumors. TCRdb redid the clone calls on the PCR reads using MiXCR. The table records around 20,000 clones, around 30% of them present only once. Sequencing input: tumor tissue. The receptors shown here come from a female donor with papillary thyroid cancer or a benign thyroid nodule (not recorded which). Some clones in this sample may be carry-over from other donors' samples. CDR3s include the opening cysteine and the closing phenylalanine or tryptophan. The D gene is left open where the match is weak. Where a row states a size, it is once, few, many or the class of an expanded clone; other rows omit it.

V	D	J	size	DNA	CDR3
TRBV6-1	-	TRBJ1-3	few	TGTGCCAGCAGTCAGCACATAGACTCTGGAAACACCATATATTTT	CASSQHIDSGNTIYF
TRBV4-2	TRBD2	TRBJ2-1	once	TGTGCCAGCAGCCAAGAGACTAGCGGGAGATACAATGAGCAGTTCTTC	CASSQETSGRYNEQFF
TRBV6-1	-	TRBJ2-1	-	TGTGCCAGCAGTTTGGACAGTGGTGATTATGAGCAGTTCTTC	CASSLDSGDYEQFF
TRBV12-3/TRBV12-4	-	TRBJ2-7	few	TGTGCCAGCAGTTTATATGGGGGAACTTACGAGCAGTACTTC	CASSLYGGTYEQYF
TRBV6-2/TRBV6-3	TRBD2	TRBJ2-1	-	TGTGCCAGCAGTTACCCTGGGACTAGCGGACCTCTGAACTACAATGAGCAGTTCTTC	CASSYPGTSGPLNYNEQFF
TRBV6-2/TRBV6-3	TRBD1	TRBJ2-2	medium-sized	TGTGCCAGCAGTTACCCGTTGGACAGGGAGAACACCGGGGAGCTGTTTTTT	CASSYPLDRENTGELFF
TRBV5-4	-	TRBJ1-2	-	TGTGCCAGCAGCTTAGTGGCGGTTGGCTACACCTTC	CASSLVAVGYTF
TRBV18	-	TRBJ1-1	-	TGTGCCAGCTCAATCCGGGACGTAAACACTGAAGCTTTCTTT	CASSIRDVNTEAFF
TRBV30	-	TRBJ2-7	-	TGTGCCTGGAGTCAACTGGGGTACGAGCAGTACTTC	CAWSQLGYEQYF
TRBV25-1	-	TRBJ2-2	-	TGTGCCAGCAGTGATAGGGAAGCAGCCAGATTCACCGGGGAGCTGTTTTTT	CASSDREAARFTGELFF
TRBV30	-	TRBJ2-7	-	TGTGCCTGGAGTGTACTACAGCGGCTCTACCCCTACGAGCAGTACTTC	CAWSVLQRLYPYEQYF
TRBV12-3/TRBV12-4	TRBD2	TRBJ2-3	few	TGTGCCAGCAGCCCCCCTGGACTAGCGGGAGGGAGGGATACGCAGTATTTT	CASSPPGLAGGRDTQYF
TRBV12-3/TRBV12-4	-	TRBJ2-1	many	TGTGCCAGCACTACGGACTCGATAAGCTCCTACAATGAGCAGTTCTTC	CASTTDSISSYNEQFF
TRBV9	TRBD2	TRBJ2-1	many	TGTGCCAGCAGCGTCCTAGCGGGGCTCTACAATGAGCAGTTCTTC	CASSVLAGLYNEQFF
TRBV3-1	-	TRBJ2-1	medium-sized	TGTGCCACCAGGACTCTCGATGAGCAGTTCTTC	CATRTLDEQFF
TRBV6-2/TRBV6-3	TRBD1	TRBJ1-2	few	TGTGCCAGCAGTTACTCGGAGGGAGGGGGCAAGTGGGGCTATGGCTACACCTTC	CASSYSEGGGKWGYGYTF